This TCR beta chain originates from a study of T cell responses to AZD1222 COVID-19 vaccine. Regarding the study as a whole: Two doses of AZD1222 preceded a rise in Spike-specific TCR breadth and depth. It was only after the peak T cell response that any repertoires were sampled. Mapped onto spike, vaccine-associated CD4 TCRs spanned it and were dominant at 160-218 and 743-854. Donors were mostly white British, more females; clonal diversity possibly underestimated.

Repertoires were generated with immunoSEQ multiplex PCR, while TCRdb's copy carries only in-frame clones and drops some. This sample has about 110,000 clones, with 87% found just once. Germline CDR1 SGHDT, CDR2 YYEEEE. CDR3 size: 14 residues. V was cut by 1 base and J by 8 bases, with 10 bases left in between. Comments on this clone: The target antigen is unknown.

The chain recombines TRBV5-6 with TRBJ1-6; D is possibly TRBD1 (6 bases). The receptor was isolated from an adult in good health. Here the sequenced sample was peripheral blood, taken on day 0 of AZD1222 vaccination. In nucleotides, the CDR3 is TGTGCCAGCAGCTTGAACAGGGAATATTCACCCCTCCACTTT. This encodes CASSLNREYSPLHF.